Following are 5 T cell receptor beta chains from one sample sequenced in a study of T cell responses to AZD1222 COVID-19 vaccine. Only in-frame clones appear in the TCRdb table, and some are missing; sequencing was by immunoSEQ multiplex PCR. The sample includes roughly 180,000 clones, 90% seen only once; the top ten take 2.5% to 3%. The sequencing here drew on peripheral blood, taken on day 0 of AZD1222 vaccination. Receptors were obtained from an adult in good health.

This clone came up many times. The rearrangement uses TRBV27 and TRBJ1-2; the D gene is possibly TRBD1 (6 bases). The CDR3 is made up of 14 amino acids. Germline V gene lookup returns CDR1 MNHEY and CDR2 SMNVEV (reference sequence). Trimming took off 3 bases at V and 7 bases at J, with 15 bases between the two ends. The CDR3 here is CASSLSTGLGGYTF. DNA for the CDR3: TGTGCCAGCAGTTTGTCCACAGGGTTGGGTGGCTACACCTTC.

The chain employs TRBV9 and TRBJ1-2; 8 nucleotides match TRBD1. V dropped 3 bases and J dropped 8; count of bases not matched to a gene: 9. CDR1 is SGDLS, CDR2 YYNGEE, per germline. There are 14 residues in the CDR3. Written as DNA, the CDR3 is TGTGCCAGCAGCGAGAGGGGACAGGAAGGAGGCTACACCTTC. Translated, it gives CASSERGQEGGYTF.

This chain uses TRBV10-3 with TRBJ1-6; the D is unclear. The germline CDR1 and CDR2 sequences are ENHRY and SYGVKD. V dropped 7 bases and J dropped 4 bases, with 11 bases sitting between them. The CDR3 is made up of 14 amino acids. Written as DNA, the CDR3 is TGTGCCATCACCTCGGACGGTTATAATTCACCCCTCCACTTT. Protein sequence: CAITSDGYNSPLHF.

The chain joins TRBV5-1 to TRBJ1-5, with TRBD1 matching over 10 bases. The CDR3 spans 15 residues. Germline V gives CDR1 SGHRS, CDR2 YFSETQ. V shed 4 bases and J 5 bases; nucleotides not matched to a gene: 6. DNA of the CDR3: TGCGCCAGCAGCCTGACAGGGGGCAGGGATCAGCCCCAGCATTTT. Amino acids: CASSLTGGRDQPQHF.

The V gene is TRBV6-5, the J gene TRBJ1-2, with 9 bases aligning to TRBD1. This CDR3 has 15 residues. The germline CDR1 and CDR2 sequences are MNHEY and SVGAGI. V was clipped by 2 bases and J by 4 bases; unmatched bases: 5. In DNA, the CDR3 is TGTGCCAGCAGTTACCCGGGACAGGGTTTCTATGGCTACACCTTC. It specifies CASSYPGQGFYGYTF.